A single TCR beta chain is shown here with its context. The antigen is unknown. The sample is drawn from a study of cytomegalovirus exposure and HLA in healthy donors. The germline V gene encodes CDR1 MGHRA and CDR2 YSYEKL. The CDR3 runs to 15 residues. V was shortened by 1 base and J by 4 bases, with 13 bases between the two germline ends. Vbeta (60) and Jbeta (13) primers were used in the PCR. The method was immunoSEQ multiplex PCR; TCRdb's version includes in-frame clones alone and lacks a portion of them. The sample lists approximately 150,000 clones; around 78% were seen once. Notes on the study in general: As a later analysis showed, a missense DCLRE1C variant was linked to trimming of TCR beta V- and J-genes. Certain indistinguishable V segments, among them TRBV6-2 and TRBV6-3, were excluded. There were a few CMV-associated chains whose specificity for CMV antigens was confirmed in vitro.

The origin of this receptor is a woman between 45 and 65 years old in good health and CMV-seropositive. Input material: PBMCs. V and J are TRBV4-1 and TRBJ1-2; no clear D. This CDR3 reads CASSQADSYIYGYTF. CDR3 nucleotide sequence: TGCGCCAGCAGCCAAGCGGACTCATATATCTATGGCTACACCTTC.